This T cell receptor beta chain derives from a study of cytomegalovirus exposure and HLA in healthy donors. CDR3 length: 18 residues. V gave up 5 bases and J gave up 5 bases, with 24 bases separating them. Germline-derived CDR1 and CDR2 are SEHNR and FQNEAQ (reference sequence). Primers for the PCR totalled 60 Vbeta and 13 Jbeta. TCRdb's table, derived via immunoSEQ multiplex PCR, lists solely in-frame clones and lacks some. The repertoire holds almost 80,000 clones, with about 68% as singletons. The sample comprised PBMCs. This TCR was sampled from a woman aged 50 to 60 in good health and CMV-seropositive. This chain links TRBV7-9 with TRBJ2-2; the D is unclear. CDR3: CASSPRLKSPLWTGELFF. The CDR3 bases are TGTGCCAGCAGCCCGCGCCTAAAATCCCCTCTGTGGACCGGGGAGCTGTTTTTT.